This is a list of T cell receptor beta chains from one sample in a study of beta chain features in type 1 diabetes. Assay: immunoSEQ multiplex PCR; the TCRdb copy retains only in-frame clones and omits some. The table has 150,000 to 190,000 clones, over 7.5% seen once. The specimen sequenced was central memory CD4+ T cells from blood. The receptors shown here come from a young man in good health. The CDR3 runs from the conserved cysteine through the conserved F or W. Each record gives: J gene, V gene, D gene, clone size, CDR3 protein, CDR3 DNA. A D gene is named only where the DNA matches it firmly. Clone size is given for some rows only: seen once, a few or many times, or a class if the clone is expanded.

>TRBJ2-5|TRBV25-1|NA|NA
CASSADSPRWTQYF
TGTGCCAGCAGTGCAGACAGCCCGAGATGGACCCAGTACTTC
>TRBJ2-7|TRBV5-1|TRBD2|few
CASRLTSGTSYEQYF
TGCGCCAGCAGGTTAACTAGCGGGACCTCCTACGAGCAGTACTTC
>TRBJ2-4|TRBV7-2|NA|NA
CASSYGTYEVKNIQYF
TGTGCCAGCAGCTATGGGACATACGAGGTCAAAAACATTCAGTACTTC
>TRBJ2-5|TRBV7-2|TRBD1|NA
CASSLAGQGSETQYF
TGTGCCAGCAGCCTTGCCGGACAGGGATCAGAGACCCAGTACTTC
>TRBJ2-6|TRBV5-6|NA|many
CASSPAGSGANVLTF
TGTGCCAGCAGCCCTGCGGGCTCTGGGGCCAACGTCCTGACTTTC
>TRBJ2-2|TRBV9|TRBD2|NA
CASSVAVIAGTGELFF
TGTGCCAGCAGCGTAGCTGTAATAGCGGGCACCGGGGAGCTGTTTTTT
>TRBJ2-3|TRBV10-3|NA|few
CAINKPSGDTQYF
TGTGCCATCAACAAACCTTCGGGTGATACGCAGTATTTT
>TRBJ1-1|TRBV5-1|NA|few
CASSLDAGEVGYTEAFF
TGCGCCAGCAGCTTGGACGCTGGGGAGGTGGGGTACACTGAAGCTTTCTTT
>TRBJ1-3|TRBV28|TRBD1|few
CASKNTGAGNTIYF
TGTGCCAGCAAAAATACAGGGGCTGGAAACACCATATATTTT
>TRBJ1-1|TRBV21-1|NA|many
CASSAYSTGGNTEAFF
TGTGCCAGCAGCGCATACTCTACAGGGGGGAACACTGAAGCTTTCTTT
>TRBJ2-7|TRBV28|TRBD2|many
CASSGSGTYSYEQYF
TGTGCCAGCAGTGGGAGCGGGACTTACTCCTACGAGCAGTACTTC
>TRBJ1-5|TRBV19|NA|few
CASSMTVSSNQPQHF
TGTGCCAGTAGTATGACAGTCTCCAGCAATCAGCCCCAGCATTTT
>TRBJ2-1|TRBV11-3|NA|NA
CASSLGGLAEEEQFF
TGTGCCAGCAGCCTAGGGGGGCTAGCGGAGGAAGAGCAGTTCTTC
>TRBJ1-1|TRBV5-6|TRBD1|NA
CASSRFDRVDTEAFF
TGTGCCAGCAGCCGTTTCGACAGGGTTGACACTGAAGCTTTCTTT
>TRBJ1-1|TRBV28|NA|NA
CASRSPDRWNTEAFF
TGTGCCAGCAGGTCCCCGGACAGATGGAACACTGAAGCTTTCTTT
>TRBJ2-1|TRBV7-3|NA|NA
CASSSGRRNEQFF
TGTGCCAGCAGCTCTGGGAGACGTAATGAGCAGTTCTTC
>TRBJ2-1|TRBV19|TRBD2|few
CASSTGGNEQFF
TGTGCCAGTAGTACGGGGGGGAATGAGCAGTTCTTC
>TRBJ1-3|TRBV28|TRBD1|NA
CASSETGLSGNTIYF
TGTGCCAGCAGTGAGACAGGGCTCTCTGGAAACACCATATATTTT
>TRBJ2-1|TRBV7-3|TRBD2|NA
CASSKSGRNEQFF
TGTGCCAGCAGCAAAAGCGGGAGAAATGAGCAGTTCTTC
>TRBJ2-5|TRBV6-4|TRBD1|few
CASTYPGGETQYF
TGTGCCAGCACCTATCCAGGGGGAGAGACCCAGTACTTC
>TRBJ2-1|TRBV7-3|TRBD2|few
CASSSGGEHNEQFF
TGTGCCAGCAGCAGTGGGGGGGAACACAATGAGCAGTTCTTC
>TRBJ2-7|TRBV7-3|TRBD1|few
CASSRGPSYEQYF
TGTGCCAGCAGTAGGGGGCCCTCCTACGAGCAGTACTTC
>TRBJ2-5|TRBV7-2|TRBD2|NA
CASSFPGTREETQYF
TGTGCCAGCAGCTTTCCCGGGACTAGGGAAGAGACCCAGTACTTC
>TRBJ2-5|TRBV27|NA|many
CASSFLETQYF
TGTGCCAGCAGTTTTCTGGAGACCCAGTACTTC
>TRBJ1-5|TRBV7-2|NA|few
CASRADSNQPQHF
TGTGCCAGCAGGGCCGATAGCAATCAGCCCCAGCATTTT
>TRBJ2-7|TRBV18|TRBD1|few
CASSRGTGEIRQYF
TGTGCCAGCTCACGTGGGACAGGGGAAATCCGGCAGTACTTC
>TRBJ1-2|TRBV10-3|TRBD1|many
CAISYRDSGPENYGYTF
TGTGCCATCAGTTACCGGGACAGTGGGCCAGAAAACTATGGCTACACCTTC
>TRBJ2-1|TRBV7-2|TRBD2|few
CASSLGPSGYNEQFF
TGTGCCAGCAGCTTAGGGCCTAGCGGCTACAATGAGCAGTTCTTC
>TRBJ2-5|TRBV4-2|TRBD1|many
CASSPGQAQETQYF
TGTGCCAGCAGCCCTGGACAGGCCCAAGAGACCCAGTACTTC
>TRBJ2-5|TRBV2|TRBD2|NA
CASRVSGEETQYF
TGTGCCAGCAGAGTTAGCGGGGAAGAGACCCAGTACTTC
>TRBJ2-3|TRBV5-6|NA|few
CASSPTGLGTDTQYF
TGTGCCAGCAGTCCCACCGGTCTGGGCACAGATACGCAGTATTTT
>TRBJ1-2|TRBV28|NA|NA
CASREVGGRRYGYTF
TGTGCCAGCAGAGAAGTGGGGGGGCGCAGGTATGGCTACACCTTC
>TRBJ1-5|TRBV19|NA|NA
CASSSLGPDQPQHF
TGTGCCAGTAGTTCACTAGGTCCTGATCAGCCCCAGCATTTT
>TRBJ1-2|TRBV5-1|NA|NA
CASSFQGGGNGYTF
TGCGCCAGCAGCTTTCAAGGGGGTGGTAATGGCTACACCTTC
>TRBJ2-1|TRBV5-6|NA|NA
CASSPTGTREQFF
TGTGCCAGCAGCCCCACCGGGACTCGCGAGCAGTTCTTC
>TRBJ2-7|TRBV2|TRBD1|few
CASLRDRVRGEQYF
TGTGCCAGCCTCCGGGACAGGGTAAGGGGCGAGCAGTACTTC
>TRBJ1-2|TRBV28|TRBD1|few
CASSSGTGRISNYGYTF
TGTGCCAGCAGTTCGGGGACAGGACGAATTTCTAACTATGGCTACACCTTC
>TRBJ2-7|TRBV7-7|NA|once
CASSPRPGDEQYF
TGTGCTAGCAGCCCCCGACCCGGAGACGAGCAGTACTTC
>TRBJ1-2|TRBV10-3|NA|few
CAISEPGLMRNGYTF
TGTGCCATCAGTGAACCGGGACTGATGCGTAATGGCTACACCTTC
>TRBJ2-3|TRBV27|NA|NA
CATSGGTATDTQYF
TGTGCCACCAGTGGAGGGACGGCCACAGATACGCAGTATTTT
>TRBJ1-1|TRBV19|NA|few
CASSISVETGTEAFF
TGTGCCAGTAGTATTAGTGTCGAAACGGGGACTGAAGCTTTCTTT
>TRBJ2-3|TRBV28|NA|few
CASRLGGPDTQYF
TGTGCCAGCCGATTAGGAGGGCCAGATACGCAGTATTTT
>TRBJ2-7|TRBV7-2|NA|NA
CASSLDRSEQYF
TGTGCCAGCAGCTTAGATCGCAGCGAGCAGTACTTC
>TRBJ2-5|TRBV11-2|NA|few
CASSWAASETQYF
TGTGCCAGCAGCTGGGCAGCCTCAGAGACCCAGTACTTC
>TRBJ1-6|TRBV30|TRBD1|NA
CAWSPGQGLTSPLHF
TGTGCCTGGAGTCCGGGACAGGGACTTACCTCACCCCTCCACTTT
>TRBJ2-7|TRBV7-2|TRBD1|few
CASSFQGQGAYEQYF
TGTGCCAGCAGCTTCCAAGGTCAGGGGGCGTACGAGCAGTACTTC
>TRBJ1-3|TRBV4-3|NA|few
CASSQGVGSLGNTIYF
TGCGCCAGCAGCCAAGGTGTTGGGAGTCTAGGAAACACCATATATTTT
>TRBJ2-5|TRBV7-8|TRBD2|NA
CASSSRTRLETQYF
TGTGCCAGCAGCTCCCGGACTAGGCTGGAGACCCAGTACTTC
>TRBJ1-5|TRBV7-2|TRBD1|NA
CASSLAVGQDQPQHF
TGTGCCAGCAGCTTAGCGGTCGGACAGGATCAGCCCCAGCATTTT
>TRBJ1-4|TRBV4-2|TRBD1|few
CASSQVSGGWRESEKLFF
TGTGCCAGCAGCCAAGTTTCAGGGGGATGGAGAGAAAGTGAAAAACTGTTTTTT
>TRBJ2-7|TRBV2|NA|few
CASTLGATYEQYF
TGTGCCAGCACTCTGGGGGCTACCTACGAGCAGTACTTC
>TRBJ2-6|TRBV7-9|TRBD2|few
CASSLREGGANVLTF
TGTGCCAGCAGCTTACGGGAGGGTGGGGCCAACGTCCTGACTTTC